The clone carrying this TCR beta chain appeared a single time. Antigen unknown. The table came from immunoSEQ multiplex PCR; TCRdb's copy has only in-frame clones and leaves some out. In the table there are 1,100,000 or so clones, approximately 80% of which are singletons. The sample is drawn from a study of shared clonotypes between healthy human individuals. Notes on the study in general: Compared with memory subsets, naive subsets generally had larger estimated richness.

The CDR3 has 16 amino acids. Germline assignment: CDR1 SGHTS and CDR2 YDEGEE. The junction had 5 bases not matched to a gene; V was cut back by 2 bases and J by 5 bases. Input material: memory CD4+ T cells from PBMCs. Subset in this sample: CD45RA-negative fraction. The chain has TRBV5-8 and TRBJ1-5; TRBD1 aligns across 12 bases. The clonotype comes from a young man in good health. Some clones in this sample may be carry-over from other donors' samples. CDR3 region: CASSFWDRGPDQPQHF. The CDR3 DNA reads as TGTGCCAGCAGCTTTTGGGACAGGGGGCCGGATCAGCCCCAGCATTTT.